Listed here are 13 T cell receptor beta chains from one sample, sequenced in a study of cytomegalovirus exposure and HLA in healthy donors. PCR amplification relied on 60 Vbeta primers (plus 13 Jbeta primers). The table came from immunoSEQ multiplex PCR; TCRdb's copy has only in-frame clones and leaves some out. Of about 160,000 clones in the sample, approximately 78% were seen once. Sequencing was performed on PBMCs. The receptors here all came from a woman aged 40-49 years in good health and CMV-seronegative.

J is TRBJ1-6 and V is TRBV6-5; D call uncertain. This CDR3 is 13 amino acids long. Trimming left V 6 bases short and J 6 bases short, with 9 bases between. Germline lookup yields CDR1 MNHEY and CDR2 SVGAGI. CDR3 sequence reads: CASRGGRNSPLHF. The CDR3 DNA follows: TGTGCCAGCAGGGGAGGCCGTAATTCACCCCTCCACTTT.

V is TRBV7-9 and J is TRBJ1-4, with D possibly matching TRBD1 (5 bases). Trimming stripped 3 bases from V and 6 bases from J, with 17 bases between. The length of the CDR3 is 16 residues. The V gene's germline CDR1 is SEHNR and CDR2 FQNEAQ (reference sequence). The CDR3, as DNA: TGTGCCAGCAGCTTCCCTCCGGCAGGGTGGGATGAAAAACTGTTTTTT. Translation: CASSFPPAGWDEKLFF.

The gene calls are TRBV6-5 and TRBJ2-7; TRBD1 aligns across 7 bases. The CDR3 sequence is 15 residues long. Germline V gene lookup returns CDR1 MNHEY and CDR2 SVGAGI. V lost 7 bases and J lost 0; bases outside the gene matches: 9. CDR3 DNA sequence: TGTGCCAGCAAAATTGGACAGGCAAACTCCTACGAGCAGTACTTC. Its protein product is CASKIGQANSYEQYF.

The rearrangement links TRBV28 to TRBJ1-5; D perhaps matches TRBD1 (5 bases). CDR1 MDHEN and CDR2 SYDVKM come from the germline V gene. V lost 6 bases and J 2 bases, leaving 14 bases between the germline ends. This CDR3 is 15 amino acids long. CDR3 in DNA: TGTGCCAGCAGGATCACAGGTTGGCGCAATCAGCCCCAGCATTTT. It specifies CASRITGWRNQPQHF.

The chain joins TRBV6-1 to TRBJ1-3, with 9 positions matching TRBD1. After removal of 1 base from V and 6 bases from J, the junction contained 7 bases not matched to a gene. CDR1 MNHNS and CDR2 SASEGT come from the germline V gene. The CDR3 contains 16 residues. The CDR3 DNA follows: TGTGCCAGCAGTGAAGTGGTGACAGGGGGGATAAACACCATATATTTT. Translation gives CASSEVVTGGINTIYF.

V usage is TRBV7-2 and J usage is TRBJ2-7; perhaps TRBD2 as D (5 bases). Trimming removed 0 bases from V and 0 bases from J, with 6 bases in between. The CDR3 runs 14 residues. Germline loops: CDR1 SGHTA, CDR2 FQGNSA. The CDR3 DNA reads TGTGCCAGCAGCTTAGCGCGGGCCTCCTACGAGCAGTACTTC. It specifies CASSLARASYEQYF.

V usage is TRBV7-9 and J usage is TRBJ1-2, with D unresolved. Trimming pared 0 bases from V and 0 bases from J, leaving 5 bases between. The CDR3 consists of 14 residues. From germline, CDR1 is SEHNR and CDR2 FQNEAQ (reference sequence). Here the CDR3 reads CASSLAPANYGYTF. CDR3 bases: TGTGCCAGCAGCTTAGCTCCAGCTAACTATGGCTACACCTTC.

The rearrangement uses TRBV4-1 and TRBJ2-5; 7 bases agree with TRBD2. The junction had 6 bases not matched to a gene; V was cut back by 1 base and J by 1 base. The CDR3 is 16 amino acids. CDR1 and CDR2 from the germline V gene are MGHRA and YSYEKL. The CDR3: CASSQVAAGIQETQYF. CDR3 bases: TGCGCCAGCAGCCAAGTTGCAGCGGGGATCCAAGAGACCCAGTACTTC.

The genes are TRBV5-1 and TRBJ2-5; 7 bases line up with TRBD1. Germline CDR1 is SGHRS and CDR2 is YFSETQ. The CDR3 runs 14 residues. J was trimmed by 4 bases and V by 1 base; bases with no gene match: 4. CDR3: CASSLRDSLETQYF. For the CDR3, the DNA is TGCGCCAGCAGCTTGAGGGACAGCTTAGAGACCCAGTACTTC.

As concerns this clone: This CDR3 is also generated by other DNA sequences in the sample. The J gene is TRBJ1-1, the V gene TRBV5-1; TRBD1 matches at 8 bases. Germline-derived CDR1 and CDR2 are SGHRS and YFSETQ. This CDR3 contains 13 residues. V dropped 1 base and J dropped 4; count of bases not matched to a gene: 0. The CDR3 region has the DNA TGCGCCAGCAGCTTGACAGGGGGCACTGAAGCTTTCTTT. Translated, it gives CASSLTGGTEAFF. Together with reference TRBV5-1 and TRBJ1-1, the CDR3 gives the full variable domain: KAGVTQTPRYLIKTRGQQVTLSCSPISGHRSVSWYQQTPGQGLQFLFEYFSETQRNKGNFPGRFSGRQFSNSRSEMNVSTLELGDSALYLCASSLTGGTEAFFGQGTRLTVV.

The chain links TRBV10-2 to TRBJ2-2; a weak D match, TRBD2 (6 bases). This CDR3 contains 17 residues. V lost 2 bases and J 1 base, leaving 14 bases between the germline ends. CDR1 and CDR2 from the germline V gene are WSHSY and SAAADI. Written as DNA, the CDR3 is TGCGCCAGCAGTGAGGGCTTTCGGAGGGGGAACACCGGGGAGCTGTTTTTT. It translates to CASSEGFRRGNTGELFF.

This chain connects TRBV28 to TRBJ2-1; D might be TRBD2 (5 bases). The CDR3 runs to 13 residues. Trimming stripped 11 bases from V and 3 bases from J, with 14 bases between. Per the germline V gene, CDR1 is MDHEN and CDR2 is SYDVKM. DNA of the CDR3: TGTGCCGAAGGGCGGGCTAGCTACAATGAGCAGTTCTTC. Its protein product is CAEGRASYNEQFF.

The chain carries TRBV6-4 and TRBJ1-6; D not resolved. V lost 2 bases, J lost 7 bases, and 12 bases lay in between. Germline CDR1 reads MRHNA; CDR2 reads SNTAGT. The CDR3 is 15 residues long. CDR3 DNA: TGTGCCAGCAGTGACCGGGGTAGCGGAAATTCACCCCTCCACTTT. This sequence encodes CASSDRGSGNSPLHF.